This T cell receptor beta chain was captured by sequencing in a study of CD8+CD57+ T cells in acquired aplastic anemia. At the level of the study: When averaged, DNA from sorted CD4+ and CD8+ cells came to 3.2 ug. Healthy donor CD4+ cell samples had a mean of around 9.9 million reads. Study-wide points: Simpson's diversity of CD8+ cells was not significantly different in patients compared with controls.

Trimming cost V 2 bases and J 2 bases, with 6 bases left between them. This CDR3 has 13 residues. The germline V gene encodes CDR1 SGHTA and CDR2 FQGNSA. The template for TCR beta VDJ and CDR3 sequence profiling was genomic DNA. TCRdb called the reads again in MiXCR, with one record for every CDR3 protein. The table includes 350,000 to 450,000 distinct CDR3 sequences, roughly 64% detected once. About this clonotype: What it binds is unknown.

The V and J genes are TRBV7-2 and TRBJ1-2; D unclear. This TCR was sampled from a human donor in good health, serving as a control. Sequencing was done on a sample of sorted CD4+, CD8+, or CD8+CD57+ T cells (not recorded which) from PBMCs. CDR3 nucleotide sequence: TGTGCCAGCAGCTTACCCAGGAACTATGGCTACACCTTC. This gives the protein CASSLPRNYGYTF.